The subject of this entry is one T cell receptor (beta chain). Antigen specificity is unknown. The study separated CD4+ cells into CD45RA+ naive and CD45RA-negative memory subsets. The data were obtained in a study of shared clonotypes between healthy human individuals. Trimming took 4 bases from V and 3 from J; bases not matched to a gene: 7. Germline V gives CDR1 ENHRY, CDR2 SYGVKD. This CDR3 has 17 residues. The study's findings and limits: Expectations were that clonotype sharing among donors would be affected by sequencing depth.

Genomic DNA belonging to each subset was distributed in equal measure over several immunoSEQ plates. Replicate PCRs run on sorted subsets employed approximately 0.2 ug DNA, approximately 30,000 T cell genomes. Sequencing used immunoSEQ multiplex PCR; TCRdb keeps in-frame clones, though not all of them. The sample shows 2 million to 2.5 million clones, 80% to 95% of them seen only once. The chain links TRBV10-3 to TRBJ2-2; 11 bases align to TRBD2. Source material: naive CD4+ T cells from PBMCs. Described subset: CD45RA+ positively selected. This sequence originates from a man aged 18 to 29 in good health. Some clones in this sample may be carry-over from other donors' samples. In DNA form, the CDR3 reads TGTGCCATCAGTGTGAGTAGCGGGAGGGGAGACACCGGGGAGCTGTTTTTT. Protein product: CAISVSSGRGDTGELFF.